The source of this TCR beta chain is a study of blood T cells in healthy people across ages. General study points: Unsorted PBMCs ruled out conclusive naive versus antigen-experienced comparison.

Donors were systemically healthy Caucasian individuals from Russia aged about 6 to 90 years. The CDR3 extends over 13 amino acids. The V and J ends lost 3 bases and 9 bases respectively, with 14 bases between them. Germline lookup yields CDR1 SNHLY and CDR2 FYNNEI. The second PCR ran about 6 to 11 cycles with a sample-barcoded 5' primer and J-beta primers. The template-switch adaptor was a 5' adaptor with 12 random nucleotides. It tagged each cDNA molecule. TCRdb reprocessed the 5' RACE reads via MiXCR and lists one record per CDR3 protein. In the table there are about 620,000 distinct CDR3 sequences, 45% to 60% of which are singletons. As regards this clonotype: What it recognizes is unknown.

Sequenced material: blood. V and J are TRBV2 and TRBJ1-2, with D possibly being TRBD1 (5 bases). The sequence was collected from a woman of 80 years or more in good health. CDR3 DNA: TGTGCCAGCAGTGACCTTCGCGGGGGTAGCTACACCTTC. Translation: CASSDLRGGSYTF.